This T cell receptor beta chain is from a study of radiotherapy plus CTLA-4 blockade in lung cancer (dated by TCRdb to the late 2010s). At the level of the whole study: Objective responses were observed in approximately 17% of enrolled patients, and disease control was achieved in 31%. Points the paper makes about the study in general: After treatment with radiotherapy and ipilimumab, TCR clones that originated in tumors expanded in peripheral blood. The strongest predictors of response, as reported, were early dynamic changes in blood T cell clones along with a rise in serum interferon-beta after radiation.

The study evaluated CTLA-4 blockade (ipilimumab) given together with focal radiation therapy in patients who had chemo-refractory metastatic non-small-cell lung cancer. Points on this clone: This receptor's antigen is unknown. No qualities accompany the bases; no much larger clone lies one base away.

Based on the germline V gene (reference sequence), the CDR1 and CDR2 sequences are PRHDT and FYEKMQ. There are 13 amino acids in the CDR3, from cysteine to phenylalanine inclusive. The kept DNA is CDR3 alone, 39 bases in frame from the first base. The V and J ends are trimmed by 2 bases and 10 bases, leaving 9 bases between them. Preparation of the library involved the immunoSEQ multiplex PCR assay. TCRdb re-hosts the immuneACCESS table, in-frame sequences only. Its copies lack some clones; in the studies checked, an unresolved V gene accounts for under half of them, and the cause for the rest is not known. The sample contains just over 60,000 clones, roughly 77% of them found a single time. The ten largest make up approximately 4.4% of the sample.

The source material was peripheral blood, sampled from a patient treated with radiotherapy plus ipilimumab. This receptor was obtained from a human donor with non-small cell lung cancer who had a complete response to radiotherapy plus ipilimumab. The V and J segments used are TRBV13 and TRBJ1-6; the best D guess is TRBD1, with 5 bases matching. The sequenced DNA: TGTGCCAGCAGCTTACAGGGATGGTCACCCCTCCACTTT. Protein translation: CASSLQGWSPLHF.